This T cell receptor beta chain was retrieved from a study of blood T cell repertoires in COVID-19. Study at large: The United States, Italy and Spain provided the acute and convalescent COVID-19 samples. Nucleic acid was either cDNA or gDNA, and it came from T cells, B-cell-depleted T cells, or PBMCs.

Methods used by the authors: Amplifying reference gene primers gave estimates of nucleated cell counts. Clones were read by immunoSEQ multiplex PCR, and TCRdb kept only the in-frame ones, dropping some. The DNA gave D and trimming, while V, J and clone size come from that table. The table records roughly 30,000 clones, just over 90% of them present only once. The V and J ends lost 3 bases and 3 bases respectively, with 11 bases between them. Germline lookup yields CDR1 DFQATT and CDR2 SNEGSKA (reference sequence). The CDR3 extends over 13 amino acids. V and J are TRBV20-1 and TRBJ1-2; D is perhaps TRBD1 (6 bases). The material sequenced was peripheral blood. The sequence was collected from a man aged 60 to 75 with acute or convalescent COVID-19. This CDR3 reads CSASRGGDYGYTF. The CDR3, as DNA: TGCAGTGCTAGTAGAGGGGGGGACTATGGCTACACCTTC.